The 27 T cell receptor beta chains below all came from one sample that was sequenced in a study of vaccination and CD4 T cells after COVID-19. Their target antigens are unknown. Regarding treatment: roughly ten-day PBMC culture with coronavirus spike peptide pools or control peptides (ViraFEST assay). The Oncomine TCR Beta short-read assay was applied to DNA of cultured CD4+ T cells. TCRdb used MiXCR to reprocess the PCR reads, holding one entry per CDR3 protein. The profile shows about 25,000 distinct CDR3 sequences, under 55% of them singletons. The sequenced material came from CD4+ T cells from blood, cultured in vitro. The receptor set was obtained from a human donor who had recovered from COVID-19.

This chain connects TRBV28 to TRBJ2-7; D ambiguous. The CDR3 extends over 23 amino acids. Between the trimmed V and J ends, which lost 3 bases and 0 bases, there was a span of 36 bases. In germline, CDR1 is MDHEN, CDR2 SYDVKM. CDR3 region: CASSFPSMGRQAARPLSSYEQYF. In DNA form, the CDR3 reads TGTGCCAGCAGTTTCCCGTCAATGGGTCGTCAGGCCGCGCGCCCACTAAGCTCCTACGAGCAGTACTTC. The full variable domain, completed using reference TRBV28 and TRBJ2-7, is DVKVTQSSRYLVKRTGEKVFLECVQDMDHENMFWYRQDPGLGLRLIYFSYDVKMKEKGDIPEGYSVSREKKERFSLILESASTNQTSMYLCASSFPSMGRQAARPLSSYEQYFGPGTRLTVT.

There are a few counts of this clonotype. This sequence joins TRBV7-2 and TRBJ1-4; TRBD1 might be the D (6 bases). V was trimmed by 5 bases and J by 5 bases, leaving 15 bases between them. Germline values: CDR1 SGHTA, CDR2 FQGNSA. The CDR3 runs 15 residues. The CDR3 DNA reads TGTGCCAGCAGCCCGAGGGCAGGGGCCAATGAAAAACTGTTTTTT. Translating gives CASSPRAGANEKLFF.

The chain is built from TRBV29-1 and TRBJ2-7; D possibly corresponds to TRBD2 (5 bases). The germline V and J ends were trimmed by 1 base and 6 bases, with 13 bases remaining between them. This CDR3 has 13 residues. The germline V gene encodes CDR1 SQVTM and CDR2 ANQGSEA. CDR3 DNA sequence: TGCAGCGTTGAAGTCAGCCTTCGGGGCGAGCAGTACTTC. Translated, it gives CSVEVSLRGEQYF.

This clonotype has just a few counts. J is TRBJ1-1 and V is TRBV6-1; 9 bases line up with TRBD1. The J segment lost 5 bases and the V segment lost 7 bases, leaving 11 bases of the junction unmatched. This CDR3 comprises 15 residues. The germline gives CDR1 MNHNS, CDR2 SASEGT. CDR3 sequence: CASIARDRVRTEAFF. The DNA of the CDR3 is TGTGCCAGCATCGCCCGGGACAGGGTTCGTACTGAAGCTTTCTTT.

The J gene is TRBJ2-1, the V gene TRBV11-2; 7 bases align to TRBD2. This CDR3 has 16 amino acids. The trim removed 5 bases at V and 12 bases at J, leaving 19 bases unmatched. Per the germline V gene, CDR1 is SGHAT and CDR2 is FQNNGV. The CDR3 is CASSLLAAGTKERQFF. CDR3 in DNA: TGTGCCAGCAGCCTCTTAGCCGCCGGGACTAAGGAACGGCAGTTCTTC.

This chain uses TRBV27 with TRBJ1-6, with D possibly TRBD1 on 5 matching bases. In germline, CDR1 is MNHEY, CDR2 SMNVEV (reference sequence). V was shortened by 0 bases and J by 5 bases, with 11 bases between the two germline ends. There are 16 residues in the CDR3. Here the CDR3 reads CASSLSKTANNSPLHF. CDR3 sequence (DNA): TGTGCCAGCAGTTTATCGAAGACAGCGAATAATTCACCCCTCCACTTT.

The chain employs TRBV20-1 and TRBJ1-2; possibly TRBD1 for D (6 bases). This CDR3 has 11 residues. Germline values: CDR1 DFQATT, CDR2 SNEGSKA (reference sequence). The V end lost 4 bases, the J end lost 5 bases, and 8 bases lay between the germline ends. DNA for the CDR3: TGCAGTGCTAAACAGGGTTATGGCTACACCTTC. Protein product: CSAKQGYGYTF.

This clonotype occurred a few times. The CDR3 is CATRQEGQPQHF. Written as DNA, the CDR3 is TGTGCCACACGACAGGAAGGACAGCCCCAGCATTTT. V is TRBV19 and J is TRBJ1-5, with D perhaps matching TRBD1 (6 bases). This CDR3 region has 12 residues. CDR1 LNHDA and CDR2 SQIVND come from the germline V gene (reference sequence). Trimming shortened V by 10 bases and J by 7 bases, and 14 bases separated the two germline ends.

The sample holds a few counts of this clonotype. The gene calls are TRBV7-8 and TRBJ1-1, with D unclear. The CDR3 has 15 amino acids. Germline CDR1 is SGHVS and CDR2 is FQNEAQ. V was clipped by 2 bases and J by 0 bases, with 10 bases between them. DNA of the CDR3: TGTGCCAGCAGCTTACAACCGAGAATGAACACTGAAGCTTTCTTT. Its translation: CASSLQPRMNTEAFF.

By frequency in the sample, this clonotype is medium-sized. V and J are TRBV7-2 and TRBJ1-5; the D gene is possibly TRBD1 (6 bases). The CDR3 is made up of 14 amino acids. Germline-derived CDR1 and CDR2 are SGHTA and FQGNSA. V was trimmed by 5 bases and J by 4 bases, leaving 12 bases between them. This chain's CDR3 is CASSPTGNNQPQHF. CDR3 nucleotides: TGTGCCAGCAGCCCAACAGGGAATAATCAGCCCCAGCATTTT.

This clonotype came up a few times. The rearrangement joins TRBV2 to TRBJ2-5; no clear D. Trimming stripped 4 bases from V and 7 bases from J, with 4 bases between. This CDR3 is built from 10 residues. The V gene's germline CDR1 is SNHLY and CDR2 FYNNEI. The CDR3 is CASSVRTQYF. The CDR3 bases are TGTGCCAGCAGTGTAAGGACCCAGTACTTC. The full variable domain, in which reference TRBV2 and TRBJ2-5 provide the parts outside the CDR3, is EPEVTQTPSHQVTQMGQEVILRCVPISNHLYFYWYRQILGQKVEFLVSFYNNEISEKSEIFDDQFSVERPDGSNFTLKIRSTKLEDSAMYFCASSVRTQYFGPGTRLLVL.

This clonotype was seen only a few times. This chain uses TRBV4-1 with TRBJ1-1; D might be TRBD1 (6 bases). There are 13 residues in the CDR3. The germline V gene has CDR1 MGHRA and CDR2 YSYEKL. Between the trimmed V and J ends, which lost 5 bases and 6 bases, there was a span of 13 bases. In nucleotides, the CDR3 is TGCGCCAGCAGCGTACAGGGTAAGGCTGAAGCTTTCTTT. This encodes CASSVQGKAEAFF.

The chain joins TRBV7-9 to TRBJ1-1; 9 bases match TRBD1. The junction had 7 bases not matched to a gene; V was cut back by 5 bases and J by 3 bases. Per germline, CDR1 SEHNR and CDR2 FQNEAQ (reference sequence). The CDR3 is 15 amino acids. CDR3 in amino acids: CASSIHRGRDTEAFF. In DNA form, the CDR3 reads TGTGCCAGCAGCATCCACAGGGGGCGCGACACTGAAGCTTTCTTT.

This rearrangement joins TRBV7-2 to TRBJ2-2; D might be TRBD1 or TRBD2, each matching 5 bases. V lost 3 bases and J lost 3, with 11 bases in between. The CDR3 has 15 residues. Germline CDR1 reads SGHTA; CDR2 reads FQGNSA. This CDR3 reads CASSFQGGYTGELFF. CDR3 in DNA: TGTGCCAGCAGCTTTCAGGGCGGGTACACCGGGGAGCTGTTTTTT.

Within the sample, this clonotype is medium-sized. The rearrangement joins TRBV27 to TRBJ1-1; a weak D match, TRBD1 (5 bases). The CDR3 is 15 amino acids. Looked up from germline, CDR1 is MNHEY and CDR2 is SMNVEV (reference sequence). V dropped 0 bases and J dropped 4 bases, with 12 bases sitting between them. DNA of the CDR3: TGTGCCAGCAGTTTATCCAGGGAAGGTATCACTGAAGCTTTCTTT. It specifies CASSLSREGITEAFF.

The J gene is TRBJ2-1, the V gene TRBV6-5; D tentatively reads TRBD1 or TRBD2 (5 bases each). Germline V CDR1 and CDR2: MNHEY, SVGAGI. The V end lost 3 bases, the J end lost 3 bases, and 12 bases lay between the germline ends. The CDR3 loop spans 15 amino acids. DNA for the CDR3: TGTGCCAGCAGTTATAGATTGGGACGCTACAATGAGCAGTTCTTC. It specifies CASSYRLGRYNEQFF.

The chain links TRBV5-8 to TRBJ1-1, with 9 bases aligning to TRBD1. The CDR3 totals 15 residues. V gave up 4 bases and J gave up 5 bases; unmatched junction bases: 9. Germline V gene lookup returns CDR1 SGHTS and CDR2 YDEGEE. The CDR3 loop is CASSLRGQGYTEAFF. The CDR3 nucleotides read TGTGCCAGCAGCCTCCGAGGACAGGGGTATACTGAAGCTTTCTTT.

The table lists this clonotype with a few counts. The CDR3 protein is CASSLGTGETQYF. In DNA, the CDR3 is TGTGCCAGCAGCTTGGGGACAGGAGAGACCCAGTACTTC. The chain couples TRBV7-2 to TRBJ2-5; 8 nucleotides align to TRBD1. The germline V gene has CDR1 SGHTA and CDR2 FQGNSA. The CDR3 length is 13 residues. Unmatched junction bases numbered 1, after V lost 3 bases and J lost 4 bases.

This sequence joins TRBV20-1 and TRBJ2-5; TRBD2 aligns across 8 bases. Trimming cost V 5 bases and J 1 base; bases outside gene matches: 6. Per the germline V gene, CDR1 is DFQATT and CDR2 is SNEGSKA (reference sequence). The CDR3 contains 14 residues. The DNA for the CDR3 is TGCAGTGCTCGGGCGGGGGGTCTCCAAGAGACCCAGTACTTC. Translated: CSARAGGLQETQYF.

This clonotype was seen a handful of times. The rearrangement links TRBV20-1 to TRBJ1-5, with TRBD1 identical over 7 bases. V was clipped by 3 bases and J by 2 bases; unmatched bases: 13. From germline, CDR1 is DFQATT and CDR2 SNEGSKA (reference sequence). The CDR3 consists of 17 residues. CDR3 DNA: TGCAGTGCTAGCATCCCTCCGACAGGGACCCGCAATCAGCCCCAGCATTTT. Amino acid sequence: CSASIPPTGTRNQPQHF.

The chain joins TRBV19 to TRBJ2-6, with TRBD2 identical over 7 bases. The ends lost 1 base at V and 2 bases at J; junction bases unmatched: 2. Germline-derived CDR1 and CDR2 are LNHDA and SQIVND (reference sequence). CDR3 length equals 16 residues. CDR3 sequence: CASSIGGGTGANVLTF. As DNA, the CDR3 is TGTGCCAGTAGTATAGGGGGGGGAACTGGGGCCAACGTCCTGACTTTC.

The CDR3 is CASSLGNYNEQFF. The CDR3, as DNA: TGCGCCAGCAGTTTAGGGAATTACAATGAGCAGTTCTTC. The chain couples TRBV10-1 to TRBJ2-1; D is undetermined. Trimming took 5 bases from V and 4 from J, leaving 9 bases between them. Looked up from germline, CDR1 is WNHNN and CDR2 is SYGVQD (reference sequence). The CDR3 covers 13 residues.

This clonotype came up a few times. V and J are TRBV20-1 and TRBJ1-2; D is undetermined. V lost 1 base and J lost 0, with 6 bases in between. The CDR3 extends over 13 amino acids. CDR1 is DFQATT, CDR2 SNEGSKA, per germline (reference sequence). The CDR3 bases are TGCAGTGCTAGAGCGACTGCTAACTATGGCTACACCTTC. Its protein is CSARATANYGYTF.

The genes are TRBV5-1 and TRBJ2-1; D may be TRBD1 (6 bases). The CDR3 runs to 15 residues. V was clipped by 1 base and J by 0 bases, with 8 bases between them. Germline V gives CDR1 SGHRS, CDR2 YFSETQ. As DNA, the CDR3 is TGCGCCAGCAGCTTGCAAGGGGGCTCCTACAATGAGCAGTTCTTC. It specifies CASSLQGGSYNEQFF.

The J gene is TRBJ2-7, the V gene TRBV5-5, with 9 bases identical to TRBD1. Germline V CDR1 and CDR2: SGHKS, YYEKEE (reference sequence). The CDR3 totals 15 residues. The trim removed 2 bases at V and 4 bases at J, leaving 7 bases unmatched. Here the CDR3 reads CASSLGDRDRYEQYF. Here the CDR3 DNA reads TGTGCCAGCAGCTTAGGGGACAGGGACCGTTACGAGCAGTACTTC.

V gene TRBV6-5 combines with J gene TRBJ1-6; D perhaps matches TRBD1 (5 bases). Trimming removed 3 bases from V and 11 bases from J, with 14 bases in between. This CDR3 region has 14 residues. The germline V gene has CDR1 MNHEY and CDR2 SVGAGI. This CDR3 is CASSYQAGSPPLHF. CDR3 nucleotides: TGTGCCAGCAGTTATCAGGCAGGGTCTCCACCCCTCCACTTT.

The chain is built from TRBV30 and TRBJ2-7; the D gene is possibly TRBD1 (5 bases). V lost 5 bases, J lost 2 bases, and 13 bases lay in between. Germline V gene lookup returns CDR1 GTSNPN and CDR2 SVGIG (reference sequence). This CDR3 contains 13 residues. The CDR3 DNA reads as TGTGCCTGGGGAAGAGACAGACCCTACGAGCAGTACTTC. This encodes CAWGRDRPYEQYF.